This T cell receptor beta chain was documented in a study of OX40 agonist ivuxolimab in advanced cancers. Study summary: Having had anti-PD-1, anti-PD-L1 or anti-CTLA-4 therapy before was allowed, and about 42% had some. Study-wide findings and caveats: The CD4+ and CD8+ T cells in the blood had expanded clonally by week 6 at 0.1 to 3.0 mg/kg.

CDR3 length: 15 residues. V was pared by 6 bases and J by 2 bases, with 9 bases of the junction left unmatched. Germline values: CDR1 MNHEY, CDR2 SMNVEV (reference sequence). As to this clone: Its antigen is not known.

Generated by immunoSEQ multiplex PCR, the TCRdb table keeps only in-frame clones and is missing some. The sample shows 45,000 or so clones, 89% of them seen only once. This receptor was taken from an adult with an advanced solid tumor such as melanoma, head and neck, liver or kidney cancer. The specimen comprised CD4+ or CD8+ T cells sorted from blood, sampled in a trial of the OX40 agonist ivuxolimab. The chain joins TRBV27 to TRBJ2-7; 8 bases fit TRBD1. DNA for the CDR3: TGTGCCAGCAGGTTCCTGGGACAGGTGCCCTACGAGCAGTACTTC. This sequence encodes CASRFLGQVPYEQYF.